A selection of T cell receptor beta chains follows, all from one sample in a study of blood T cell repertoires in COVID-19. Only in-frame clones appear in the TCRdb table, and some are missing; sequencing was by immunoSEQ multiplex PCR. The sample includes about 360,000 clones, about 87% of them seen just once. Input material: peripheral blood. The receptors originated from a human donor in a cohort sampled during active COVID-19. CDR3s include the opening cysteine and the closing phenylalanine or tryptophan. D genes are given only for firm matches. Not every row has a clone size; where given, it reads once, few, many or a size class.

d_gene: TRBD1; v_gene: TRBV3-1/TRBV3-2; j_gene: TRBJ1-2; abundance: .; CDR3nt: TGTGCCAGCAGCCAAGGTCAGGGGGCGGGCTACACCTTC; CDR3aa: CASSQGQGAGYTF
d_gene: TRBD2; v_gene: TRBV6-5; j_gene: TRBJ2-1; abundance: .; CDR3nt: TGTGCCAGCACCCAACCCGGGAGGGGTGAGCAGTTCTTC; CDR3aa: CASTQPGRGEQFF
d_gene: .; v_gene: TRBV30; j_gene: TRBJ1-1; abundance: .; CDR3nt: TGTGCCTGGAGTTGGGGGCCAGCGAACACTGAAGCTTTCTTT; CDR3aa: CAWSWGPANTEAFF
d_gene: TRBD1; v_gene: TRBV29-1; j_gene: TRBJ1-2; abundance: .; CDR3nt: TGCAGCGCAAGGGACAGCCAGAACTATGGCTACACCTTC; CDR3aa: CSARDSQNYGYTF
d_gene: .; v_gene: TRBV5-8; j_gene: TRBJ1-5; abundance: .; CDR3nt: TGTGCCAGCACCACGGGGGAGGGATATCAGCCCCAGCATTTT; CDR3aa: CASTTGEGYQPQHF
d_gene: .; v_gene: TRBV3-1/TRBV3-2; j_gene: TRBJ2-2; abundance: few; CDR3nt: TGTGCCAGCAGCTTCGGGCAGGGTCACGGGGAGCTGTTTTTT; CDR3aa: CASSFGQGHGELFF
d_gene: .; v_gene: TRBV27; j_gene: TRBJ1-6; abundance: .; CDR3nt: TGTGCCAATAAGACTCCATATAATTCACCCCTCCACTTT; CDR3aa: CANKTPYNSPLHF
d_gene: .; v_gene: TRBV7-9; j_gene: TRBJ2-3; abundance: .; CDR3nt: TGTGCCAGCAGGTGGCGGGTCCGCACAGATACGCAGTATTTT; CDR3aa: CASRWRVRTDTQYF
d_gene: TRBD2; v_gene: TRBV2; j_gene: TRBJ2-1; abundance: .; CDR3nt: TGTGCCAGCAGCGGACTAGCGGGAGACAATGAGCAGTTCTTC; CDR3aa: CASSGLAGDNEQFF
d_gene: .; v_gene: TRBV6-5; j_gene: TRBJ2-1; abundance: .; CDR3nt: TGTGCCAGCAGAGACGACCGAATGAGGTTCAATGAGCAGTTCTTC; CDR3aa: CASRDDRMRFNEQFF
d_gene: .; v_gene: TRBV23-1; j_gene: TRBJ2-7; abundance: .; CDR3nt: TGCGCCAGCAGTCTCCCGACAGGAACCTACGAGCAGTACTTC; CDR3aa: CASSLPTGTYEQYF
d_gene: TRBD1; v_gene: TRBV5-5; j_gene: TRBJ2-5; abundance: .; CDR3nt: TGTGCCAGCAGCCGCCGGGACAGGCAAGAGACCCAGTACTTC; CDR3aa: CASSRRDRQETQYF
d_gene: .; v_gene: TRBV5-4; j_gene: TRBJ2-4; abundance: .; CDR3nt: TGTGCCAGCAGCCGACTAGTTGGAGACATTCAGTACTTC; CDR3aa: CASSRLVGDIQYF
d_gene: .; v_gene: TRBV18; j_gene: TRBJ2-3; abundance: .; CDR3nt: TGTGCCAGCTCACCCCCAGGGGCCATTAGCACAGATACGCAGTATTTT; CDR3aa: CASSPPGAISTDTQYF
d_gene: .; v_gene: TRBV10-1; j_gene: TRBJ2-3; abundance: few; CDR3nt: TGCGCCAGCAGTGACTGGGGCGGTACGCAGTATTTT; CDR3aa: CASSDWGGTQYF
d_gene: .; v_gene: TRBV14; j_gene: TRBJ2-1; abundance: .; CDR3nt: TGTGCCAGCAGCTCACTCCCTTCCCCTTACAATGAGCAGTTCTTC; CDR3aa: CASSSLPSPYNEQFF
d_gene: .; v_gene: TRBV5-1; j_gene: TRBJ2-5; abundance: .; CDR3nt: TGCGCCAGCAGCTCACAGACAGACAAAGAGACCCAGTACTTC; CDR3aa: CASSSQTDKETQYF
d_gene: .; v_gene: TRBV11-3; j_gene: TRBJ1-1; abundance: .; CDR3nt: TGTGCCAGCAGCCTGACAGATAACACTGAAGCTTTCTTT; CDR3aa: CASSLTDNTEAFF
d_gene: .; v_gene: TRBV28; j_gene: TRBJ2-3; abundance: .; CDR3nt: TGTGCCAGCCTAGCGAGATTGGGGCGCACAGATACGCAGTATTTT; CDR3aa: CASLARLGRTDTQYF
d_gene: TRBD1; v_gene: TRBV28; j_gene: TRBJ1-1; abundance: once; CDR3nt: TGTGCCAGCAGACGGACAGGGGACCTCAACACTGAAGCTTTCTTT; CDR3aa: CASRRTGDLNTEAFF
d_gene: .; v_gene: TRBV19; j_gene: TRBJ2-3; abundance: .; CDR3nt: TGTGCCAGTAGTTTTTGGCGGGACAGCGCAGATACGCAGTATTTT; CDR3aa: CASSFWRDSADTQYF
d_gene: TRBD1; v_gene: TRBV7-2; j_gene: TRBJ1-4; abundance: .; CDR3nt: TGTGCCAGCAGCTCGAACAGGGGATCTAATGAAAAACTGTTTTTT; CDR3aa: CASSSNRGSNEKLFF
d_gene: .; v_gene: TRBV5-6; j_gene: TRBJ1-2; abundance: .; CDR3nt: TGTGCCAGCAGCTCACAGGGCGGGGGGTACTATGGCTACACCTTC; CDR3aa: CASSSQGGGYYGYTF
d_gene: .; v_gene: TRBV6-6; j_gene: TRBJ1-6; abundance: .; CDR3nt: TGTGCCAGCAGTTACCGTACCTCGGGTTATTCACCCCTCCACTTT; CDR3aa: CASSYRTSGYSPLHF
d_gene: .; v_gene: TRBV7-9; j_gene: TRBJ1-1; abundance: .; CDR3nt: TGTGCCAGCAGCTTAGTAGGGGGAGAGTTTAATATTGAAGCTTTCTTT; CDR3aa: CASSLVGGEFNIEAFF
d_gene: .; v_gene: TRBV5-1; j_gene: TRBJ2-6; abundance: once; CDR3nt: TGCGCCAGCAGCTCGAGCCCCTCTGGGGCCAACGTCCTGACTTTC; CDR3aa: CASSSSPSGANVLTF
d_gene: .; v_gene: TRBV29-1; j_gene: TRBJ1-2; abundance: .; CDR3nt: TGCAGCGTTAAGGGGGAGGGCTACACCTTC; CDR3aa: CSVKGEGYTF
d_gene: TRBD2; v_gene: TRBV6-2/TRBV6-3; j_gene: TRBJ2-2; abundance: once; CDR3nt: TGTGCCAGCAACCCCAGTAGCGGGGTGGCCGGGGAGCTGTTTTTT; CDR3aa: CASNPSSGVAGELFF
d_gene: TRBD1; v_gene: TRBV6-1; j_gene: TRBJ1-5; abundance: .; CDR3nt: TGTGCCAGCAGTTTCGGGACAGCACAATACCCGTCGCATTTT; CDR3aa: CASSFGTAQYPSHF
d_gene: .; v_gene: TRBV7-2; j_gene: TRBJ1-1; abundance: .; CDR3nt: TGTGCCAGCAGCTCCCCCCGAGGATTCGGGACTGAAGCTTTCTTT; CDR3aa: CASSSPRGFGTEAFF
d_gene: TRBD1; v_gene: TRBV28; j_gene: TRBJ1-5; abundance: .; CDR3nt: TGTGCCAGCAGTAGGACCGGGACAGGGGGCAATCAGCCCCAGCATTTT; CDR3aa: CASSRTGTGGNQPQHF
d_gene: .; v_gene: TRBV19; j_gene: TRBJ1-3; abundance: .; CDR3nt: TGTGCCAGTTCAGTAACTATCTCTCGCTCTGGAAACACCATATATTTT; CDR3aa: CASSVTISRSGNTIYF
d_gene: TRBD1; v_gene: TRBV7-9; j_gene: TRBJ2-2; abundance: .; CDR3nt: TGTGCCAGCATGTATCACAGGGGAGACACCGGGGAGCTGTTTTTT; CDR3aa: CASMYHRGDTGELFF
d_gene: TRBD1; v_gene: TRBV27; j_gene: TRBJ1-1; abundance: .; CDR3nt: TGTGCCAGCAGTTCCCTAGGGACAGGAATGAACACTGAAGCTTTCTTT; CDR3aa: CASSSLGTGMNTEAFF
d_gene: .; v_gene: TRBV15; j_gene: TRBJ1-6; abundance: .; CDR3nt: TGTGCCACCAGCAGGAACCCCCCGGATTCACCCCTCCACTTT; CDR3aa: CATSRNPPDSPLHF
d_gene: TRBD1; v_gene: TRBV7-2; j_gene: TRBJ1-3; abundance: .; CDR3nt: TGTGCCAGCAGCTTAGAGGGGACAGACTCTGGAAACACCATATATTTT; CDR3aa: CASSLEGTDSGNTIYF
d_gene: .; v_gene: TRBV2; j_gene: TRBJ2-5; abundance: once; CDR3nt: TGTGCCAGCCAAGACAGTCAAGAGACCCAGTACTTC; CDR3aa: CASQDSQETQYF
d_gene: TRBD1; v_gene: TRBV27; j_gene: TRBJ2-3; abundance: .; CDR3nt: TGTGCCAGCAGTTTATCCCGGACAGGGCTACCCTCTAGCACAGATACGCAGTATTTT; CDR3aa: CASSLSRTGLPSSTDTQYF
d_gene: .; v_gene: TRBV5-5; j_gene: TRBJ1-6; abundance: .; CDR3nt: TGTGCCAGCAGCTTGCGGTTAGGAGCTTTATCACCCCTCCACTTT; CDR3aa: CASSLRLGALSPLHF
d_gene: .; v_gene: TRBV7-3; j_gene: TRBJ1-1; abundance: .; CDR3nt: TGTGCCAGCAGCCTTGAGGGGAACACTGAAGCTTTCTTT; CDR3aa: CASSLEGNTEAFF
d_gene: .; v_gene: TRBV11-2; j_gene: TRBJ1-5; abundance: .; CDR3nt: TGTGCCAGCAGCTTAGCAGGACTGAATCAGCCCCAGCATTTT; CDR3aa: CASSLAGLNQPQHF
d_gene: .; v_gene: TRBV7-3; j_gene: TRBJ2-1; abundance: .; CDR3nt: TGTGCCAGCAGCCATTCGGGTCCGGGACTCTACAATGAGCAGTTCTTC; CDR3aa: CASSHSGPGLYNEQFF
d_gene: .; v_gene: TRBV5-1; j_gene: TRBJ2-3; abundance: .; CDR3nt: TGCGCCAGCAGCTTCTCGGACTTTACAGATACGCAGTATTTT; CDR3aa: CASSFSDFTDTQYF
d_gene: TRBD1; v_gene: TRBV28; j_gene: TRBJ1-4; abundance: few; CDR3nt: TGTGCCAGCAGTTCCCCGGACAGGGGGATGTATGAAAAACTGTTTTTT; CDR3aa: CASSSPDRGMYEKLFF
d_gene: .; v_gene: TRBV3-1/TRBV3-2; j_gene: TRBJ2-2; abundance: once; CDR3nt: TGTGCCAGCAGCCAAGAGTGGCAGAACACCGGGGAGCTGTTTTTT; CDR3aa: CASSQEWQNTGELFF
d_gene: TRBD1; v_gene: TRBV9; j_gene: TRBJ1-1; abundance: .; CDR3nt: TGTGCCAGCAGCGCAACCGCAGGGGGTACGGCTGAAGCTTTCTTT; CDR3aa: CASSATAGGTAEAFF
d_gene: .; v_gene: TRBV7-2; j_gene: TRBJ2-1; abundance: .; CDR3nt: TGTGCCAGCAGCTTCCTGTCCTACAATGAGCAGTTCTTC; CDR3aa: CASSFLSYNEQFF
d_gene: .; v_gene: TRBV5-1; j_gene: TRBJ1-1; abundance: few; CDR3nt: TGCGCCAGCAGCTTGGGAGACTTTAACACTGAAGCTTTCTTT; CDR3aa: CASSLGDFNTEAFF
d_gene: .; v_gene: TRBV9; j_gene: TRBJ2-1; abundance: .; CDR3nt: TGTGCCAGCAGCATTACAGGGACCTCCTACAATGAGCAGTTCTTC; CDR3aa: CASSITGTSYNEQFF
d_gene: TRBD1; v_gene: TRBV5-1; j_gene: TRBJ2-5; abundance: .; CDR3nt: TGCGCCAGCAGCTTGGGACAGGGGGCGTTGAACCAAGAGACCCAGTACTTC; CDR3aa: CASSLGQGALNQETQYF
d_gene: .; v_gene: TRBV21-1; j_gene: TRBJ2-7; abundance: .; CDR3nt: TGTGCCAGCAGCAAAGCCCCGTGTGAGGACAGATTCCAGCGGAGTTCTTCCTACGAGCAGTACTTC; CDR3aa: CASSKAPCEDRFQRSSSYEQYF
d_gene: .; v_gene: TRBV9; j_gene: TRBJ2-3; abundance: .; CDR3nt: TGTGCCAGCAGCGTAGGTATACAAAGAGATACGCAGTATTTT; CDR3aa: CASSVGIQRDTQYF
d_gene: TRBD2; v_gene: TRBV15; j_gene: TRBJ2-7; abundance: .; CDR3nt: TGTGCCACCAGCAGAGTTGGGACTAGCAGAGGGGAGCAGTACTTC; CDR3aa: CATSRVGTSRGEQYF
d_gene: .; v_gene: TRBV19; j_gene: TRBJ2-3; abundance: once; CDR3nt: TGTGCCAGTAGTATGTCATCTGGGTGGGGCTCGGGGGTGAATACGCAGTATTTT; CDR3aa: CASSMSSGWGSGVNTQYF
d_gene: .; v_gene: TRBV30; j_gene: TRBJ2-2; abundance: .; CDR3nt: TGTGCCTGGAGTGAGCTTTTGTCGACCGGGGAGCTGTTTTTT; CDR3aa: CAWSELLSTGELFF
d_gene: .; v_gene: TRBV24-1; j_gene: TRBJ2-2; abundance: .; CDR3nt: TGTGCCACCAGTGATTTGATTGCAGACGGGGAGCTGTTTTTT; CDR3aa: CATSDLIADGELFF
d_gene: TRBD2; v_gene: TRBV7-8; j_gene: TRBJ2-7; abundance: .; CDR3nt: TGTGCCAGCAGCTTCGAGCGGGGGGGCCTCTCCGGCTTCTACGAGCAGTACTTC; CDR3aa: CASSFERGGLSGFYEQYF